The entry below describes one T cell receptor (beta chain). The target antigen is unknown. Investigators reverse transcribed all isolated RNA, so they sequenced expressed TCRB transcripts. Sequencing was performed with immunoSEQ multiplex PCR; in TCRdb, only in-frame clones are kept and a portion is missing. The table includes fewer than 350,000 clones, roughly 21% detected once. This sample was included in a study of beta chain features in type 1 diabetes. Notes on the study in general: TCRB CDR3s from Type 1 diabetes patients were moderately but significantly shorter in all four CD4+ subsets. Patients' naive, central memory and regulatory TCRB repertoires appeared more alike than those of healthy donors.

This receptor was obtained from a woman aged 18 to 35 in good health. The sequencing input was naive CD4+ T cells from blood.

The CDR3 region has the DNA TGTGCCAGCAGTTTACAGAAGCGGGATTACAATGAGCAGTTCTTC. This sequence encodes CASSLQKRDYNEQFF. The chain joins TRBV28 to TRBJ2-1, with 7 bases that match TRBD2. V shed 2 bases, J shed 4 bases, and the junction held 5 bases outside the gene matches. Germline V gene sequence: CDR1 MDHEN, CDR2 SYDVKM. The CDR3 spans 15 residues.